The 7 T cell receptor beta chains given below trace back to one sample, sequenced in a study of response to subunit inactivated influenza vaccine. TCRdb itself ran the RT-PCR reads through MiXCR, one entry per CDR3 protein. The sample includes fewer than 800,000 distinct CDR3 sequences, approximately 14% seen only once; the top ten take around 10%. The sample here was PBMCs from blood, taken about 11 days after vaccination. The receptors originated from a man aged 45-65 years who received an inactivated influenza vaccine.

This clonotype showed up just a few times. This rearrangement joins TRBV30 to TRBJ1-2; 11 nucleotides line up with TRBD1. The V segment lost 4 bases and the J segment 4 bases; nucleotides outside the gene matches: 5. Germline V gene lookup returns CDR1 GTSNPN and CDR2 SVGIG (reference sequence). The CDR3 length is 14 residues. CDR3 sequence: CAWTLGQGAYGYTF. In DNA, the CDR3 is TGTGCCTGGACCCTTGGACAGGGGGCCTATGGCTACACCTTC.

This clonotype was observed a handful of times. This chain links TRBV20-1 with TRBJ2-7; D remains unclear. From germline, CDR1 is DFQATT and CDR2 SNEGSKA (reference sequence). Trimming took 2 bases from V and 5 from J, leaving 10 bases between them. The CDR3 runs to 12 residues. The CDR3 sequence: CSARIRVHEQYF. CDR3 nucleotide sequence: TGCAGTGCTAGAATAAGGGTTCACGAGCAGTACTTC.

This chain uses TRBV11-2 with TRBJ2-1; 7 bases map to TRBD2. This CDR3 spans 19 amino acids. CDR1 SGHAT and CDR2 FQNNGV come from the germline V gene. V trimming: 1 base; J trimming: 1 base; junction bases outside the gene matches: 13. CDR3: CASSLGPFERGDSYNEQFF. The CDR3 DNA reads as TGTGCCAGCAGCTTAGGTCCCTTCGAACGGGGGGATTCCTACAATGAGCAGTTCTTC. The whole variable domain, filled in from reference TRBV11-2 and TRBJ2-1, reads EAGVAQSPRYKIIEKRQSVAFWCNPISGHATLYWYQQILGQGPKLLIQFQNNGVVDDSQLPKDRFSAERLKGVDSTLKIQPAKLEDSAVYLCASSLGPFERGDSYNEQFFGPGTRLTVL.

The table lists this clonotype with a few counts. The chain is built from TRBV12-3 or TRBV12-4 and TRBJ1-1, with D hard to call. The V gene lost 5 bases and the J gene lost 7 bases, with 5 bases spanning the gap. The CDR3 has 10 amino acids. For the CDR3, the DNA is TGTGCCAGCAGTAATGATGAAGCTTTCTTT. Its translation is CASSNDEAFF.

V gene TRBV6-5 combines with J gene TRBJ2-7, with D perhaps matching TRBD1 (6 bases). Trimming cost V 2 bases and J 2 bases, with 13 bases left between them. The CDR3 has 15 amino acids. Germline assignment: CDR1 MNHEY and CDR2 SVGAGI. CDR3: CASSYPGQAPYEQYF. CDR3 in DNA: TGTGCCAGCAGTTACCCGGGACAAGCTCCCTACGAGCAGTACTTC.

This clonotype was detected only a few times. The rearrangement joins TRBV20-1 to TRBJ2-1; 10 bases are a match to TRBD1. CDR1 DFQATT and CDR2 SNEGSKA come from the germline V gene (reference sequence). The CDR3 covers 12 residues. This chain's CDR3 is CRTDRGQDEQFF. The CDR3 nucleotides read TGCAGGACCGACAGGGGGCAAGATGAGCAGTTCTTC.

V gene TRBV11-1 combines with J gene TRBJ2-1; D is ambiguous. The V end lost 1 base, the J end lost 10 bases, and 8 bases lay between the germline ends. Germline lookup yields CDR1 SGHAT and CDR2 FQDESV (reference sequence). The CDR3 sequence is 12 residues long. The CDR3 DNA is TGTGCCAGCAGCTTAGTCCGCCTAGAGCAGTTCTTC. Protein: CASSLVRLEQFF.